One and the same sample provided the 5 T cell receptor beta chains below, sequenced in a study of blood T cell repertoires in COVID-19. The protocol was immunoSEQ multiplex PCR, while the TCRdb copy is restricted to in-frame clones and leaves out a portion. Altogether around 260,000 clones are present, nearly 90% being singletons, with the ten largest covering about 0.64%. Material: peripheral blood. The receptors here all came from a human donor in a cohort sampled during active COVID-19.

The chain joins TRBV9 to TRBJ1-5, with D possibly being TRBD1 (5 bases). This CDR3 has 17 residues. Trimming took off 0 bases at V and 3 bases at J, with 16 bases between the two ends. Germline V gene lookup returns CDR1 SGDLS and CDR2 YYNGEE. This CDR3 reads CASSVDHGGGFNQPQHF. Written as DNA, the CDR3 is TGTGCCAGCAGCGTAGATCATGGGGGGGGTTTCAATCAGCCCCAGCATTTT.

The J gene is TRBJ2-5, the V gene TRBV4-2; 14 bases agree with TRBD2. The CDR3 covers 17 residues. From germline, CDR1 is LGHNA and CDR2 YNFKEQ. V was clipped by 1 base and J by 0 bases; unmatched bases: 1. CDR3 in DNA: TGTGCCAGCAGCCAAGGGACTAGCGGGAGGAACCAAGAGACCCAGTACTTC. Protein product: CASSQGTSGRNQETQYF.

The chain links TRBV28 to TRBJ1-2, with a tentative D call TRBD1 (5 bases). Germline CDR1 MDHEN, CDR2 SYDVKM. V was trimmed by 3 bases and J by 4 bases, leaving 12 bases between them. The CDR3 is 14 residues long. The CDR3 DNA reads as TGTGCCAGCAGTTTTCAGGGTGGTGGCTATGGCTACACCTTC. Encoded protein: CASSFQGGGYGYTF.

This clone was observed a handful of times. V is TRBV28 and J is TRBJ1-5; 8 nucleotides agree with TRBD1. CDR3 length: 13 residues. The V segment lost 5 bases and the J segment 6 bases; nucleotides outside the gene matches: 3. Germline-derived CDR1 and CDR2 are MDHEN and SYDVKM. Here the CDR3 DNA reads TGTGCCAGCAGTACAGGGGGGTTTCAGCCCCAGCATTTT. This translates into CASSTGGFQPQHF.

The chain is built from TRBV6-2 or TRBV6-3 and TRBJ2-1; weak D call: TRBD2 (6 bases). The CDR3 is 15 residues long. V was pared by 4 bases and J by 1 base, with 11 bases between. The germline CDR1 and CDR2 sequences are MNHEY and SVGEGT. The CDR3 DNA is TGTGCCAGCAGTTTGCTAGCGTATTCCTACAATGAGCAGTTCTTC. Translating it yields CASSLLAYSYNEQFF.